This T cell receptor beta chain was captured in a study of blood T cell repertoires in COVID-19 (dated by TCRdb to the early 2020s). Concerning the study at large: The collaborator samples originated in the United States, Italy and Spain and spanned the acute and convalescent phases of COVID-19. The prospective study material was composed of cDNA or gDNA derived from T cells, B-cell-depleted T cells, or PBMCs. Subjects who had been exposed to COVID-19, were actively infected with it, or had recovered from it provided the deeply sampled blood TCRbeta repertoires that made up the dataset. Where HLA class I and class II types were available, the types were taken from metadata supplied by the sample provider, not from assay-based typing. The repertoires were released in a freely available public database meant as a resource for research on the immune response to SARS-CoV-2. The samples were drawn from two sources: the first 160 participants of the ongoing ImmuneRACE study, and about 1,300 subjects contributed by 6 global collaborators. Nearly every sample came with metadata listing a de-identified subject ID, COVID-19 status, age in years and sex.

After removal of 5 bases from V and 7 bases from J, the junction retains 15 bases not matched to a gene. Reading the germline V gene gives CDR1 ENHRY and CDR2 SYGVKD. The CDR3 measures 16 amino acids from cysteine to phenylalanine. Only the CDR3 region is kept as DNA, spanning 48 bases read in frame from base 1. Findings and caveats that apply to the study as a whole: The quantity of clinical and demographic metadata differed by source and by participant and was supplied without curation.

Collaborating institutions collected whole blood in K2EDTA tubes following their own protocols. For TCRbeta analysis, collaborators shipped samples in one of three forms: frozen whole blood, isolated PBMCs, or DNA extracted from either of those sample types. TCRbeta CDR3 regions were amplified from genomic DNA by means of the immunoSEQ Assay, a bias-controlled multiplex PCR. Concerning the study's data processing: Nucleated cell counts per sample were estimated from amplification of reference gene primers within the assay. Sequence reads were collapsed and filtered to measure the absolute abundance of every unique TCRbeta CDR3 rearrangement. For each sample, productive Simpson clonality was calculated as the square root of Simpson's diversity index over productive rearrangements. TCRdb carries this immuneACCESS record with in-frame sequences only. Its versions omit some clonotypes, under half of them owing to an unresolved V gene in the studies checked, with the rest unexplained. Clone size and the V and J calls come from that table; the DNA yielded D and trimming. The sample profile shows about 100,000 clones; 75% to 90% of them were found once. The ten largest clonotypes hold less than 2% of the sample.

A word on this clone: This receptor's antigen is unknown. Base qualities are not at hand, and no much larger clone is one base apart.

The sequenced sample was peripheral blood. The sequence was obtained from a woman between 70 and 85 years old with active or convalescent COVID-19. The chain was built from TRBV10-3 and TRBJ1-1, with TRBD1 matching 8 junction bases. The CDR3 protein sequence reads: CAISPDTGTGILEAFF. The DNA sequence is TGTGCCATCAGTCCGGATACCGGGACAGGTATACTTGAAGCTTTCTTT.